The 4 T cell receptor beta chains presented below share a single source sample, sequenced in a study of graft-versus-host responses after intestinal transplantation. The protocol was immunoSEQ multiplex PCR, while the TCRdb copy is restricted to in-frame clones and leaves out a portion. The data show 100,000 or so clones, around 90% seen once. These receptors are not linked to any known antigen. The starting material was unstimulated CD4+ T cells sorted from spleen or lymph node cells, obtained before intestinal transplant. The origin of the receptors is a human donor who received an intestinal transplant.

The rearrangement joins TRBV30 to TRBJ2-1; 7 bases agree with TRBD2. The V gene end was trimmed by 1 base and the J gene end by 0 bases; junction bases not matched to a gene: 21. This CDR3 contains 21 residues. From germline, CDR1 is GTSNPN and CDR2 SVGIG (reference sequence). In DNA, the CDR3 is TGTGCCTGGAGTGCGGGTAGGAGGGAGGGGTTCCGAGGAGACTCCTACAATGAGCAGTTCTTC. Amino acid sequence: CAWSAGRREGFRGDSYNEQFF.

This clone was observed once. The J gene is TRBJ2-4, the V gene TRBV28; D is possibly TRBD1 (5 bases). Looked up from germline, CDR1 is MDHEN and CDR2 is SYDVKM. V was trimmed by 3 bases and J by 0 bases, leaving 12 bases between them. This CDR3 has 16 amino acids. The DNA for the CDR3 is TGTGCCAGCAGTTTTGCGGACAACTTAGCCAAAAACATTCAGTACTTC. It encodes CASSFADNLAKNIQYF.

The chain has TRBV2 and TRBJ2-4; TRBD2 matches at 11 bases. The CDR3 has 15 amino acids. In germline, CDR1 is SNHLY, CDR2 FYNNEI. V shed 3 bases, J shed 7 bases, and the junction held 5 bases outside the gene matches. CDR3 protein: CASSEGSGGGNIQYF. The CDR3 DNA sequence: TGTGCCAGCAGTGAGGGTAGCGGGGGGGGGAACATTCAGTACTTC.

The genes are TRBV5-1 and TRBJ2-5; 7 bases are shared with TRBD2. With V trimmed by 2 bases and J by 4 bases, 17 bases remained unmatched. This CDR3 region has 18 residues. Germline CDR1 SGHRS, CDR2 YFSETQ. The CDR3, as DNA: TGCGCCAGCAGCTTATCGGTTGTTCCCCGGGGGGTTGGAGAGACCCAGTACTTC. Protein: CASSLSVVPRGVGETQYF.